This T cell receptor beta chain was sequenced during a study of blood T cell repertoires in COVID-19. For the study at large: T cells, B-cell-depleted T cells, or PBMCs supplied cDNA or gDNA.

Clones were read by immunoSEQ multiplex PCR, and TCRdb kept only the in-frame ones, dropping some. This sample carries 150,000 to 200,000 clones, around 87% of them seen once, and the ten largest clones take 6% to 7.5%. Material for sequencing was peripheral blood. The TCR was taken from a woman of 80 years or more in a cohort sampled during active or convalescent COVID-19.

The CDR3 here is CAIGTGSNQPQHF. The CDR3 nucleotides are TGTGCCATTGGGACAGGGAGCAATCAGCCCCAGCATTTT. The chain is built from TRBV10-3 and TRBJ1-5; TRBD1 matches at 9 bases. Germline V CDR1 and CDR2: ENHRY, SYGVKD. The V and J ends lost 9 bases and 1 base, in that order; junction bases with no gene match: 1. CDR3 length equals 13 residues.